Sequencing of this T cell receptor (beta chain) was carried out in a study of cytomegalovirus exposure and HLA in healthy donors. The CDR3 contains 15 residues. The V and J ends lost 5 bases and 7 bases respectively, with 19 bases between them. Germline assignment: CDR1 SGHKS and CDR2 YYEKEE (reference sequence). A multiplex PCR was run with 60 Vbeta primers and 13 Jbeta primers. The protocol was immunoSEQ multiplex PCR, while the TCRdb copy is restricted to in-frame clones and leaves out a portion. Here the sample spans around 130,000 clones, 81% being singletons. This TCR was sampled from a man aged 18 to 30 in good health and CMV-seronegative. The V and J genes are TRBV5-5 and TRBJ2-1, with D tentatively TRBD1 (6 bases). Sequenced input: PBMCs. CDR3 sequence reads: CASSSTGKLENEQFF. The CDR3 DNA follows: TGTGCCAGCAGTTCCACAGGGAAACTGGAGAATGAGCAGTTCTTC.